The rows below give T cell receptor beta chains drawn from one sample of a study of CD8 T cells in Susac syndrome. Using its own MiXCR run on the immunoSEQ multiplex PCR reads, TCRdb lists one record per CDR3 protein. Found here are about 120,000 distinct CDR3 sequences, about 93% of them singletons; the top ten hold 0.13% to 0.15%. Sequencing was carried out using CD4+ T cells from PBMCs. These receptors were collected from a human donor in good health. Both conserved end residues are part of each CDR3. D genes are given only for firm matches. Size values are once, few and many counts, or a class for expanded clones, and some rows have none.

v_gene	d_gene	j_gene	abundance	CDR3nt	CDR3aa
TRBV19	NA	TRBJ1-2	NA	TGTGCCAGTAGCGACAGGCCTAACTATGGCTACACCTTC	CASSDRPNYGYTF
TRBV7-2	NA	TRBJ2-6	NA	TGTGCCAGCAGAGCCGACAGCTCTGGGGCCAACGTCCTGACTTTC	CASRADSSGANVLTF
TRBV10-1	TRBD2	TRBJ2-2	NA	TGCGCCAGCATTGGACTAGCGGGAGTCATCGAAAACACCGGGGAGCTGTTTTTT	CASIGLAGVIENTGELFF
TRBV20-1	NA	TRBJ2-7	NA	TGCAGTGCCACGAGCTCTGGGAGCTCCTACGAGCAGTACTTC	CSATSSGSSYEQYF
TRBV27	TRBD1	TRBJ2-3	NA	TGTGCCAGCAGCCGACAGGGGGTGGCTAGCACAGATACGCAGTATTTT	CASSRQGVASTDTQYF
TRBV18	TRBD1	TRBJ2-2	once	TGTGCCAGCCTGGGACAGCCGAACACCGGGGAGCTGTTTTTT	CASLGQPNTGELFF
TRBV11-2	TRBD2	TRBJ2-1	NA	TGTGCCAGCAGCCCCCGGGGGGGTGGCTCAACGATAGCTACCAGGGGCACCTACAATGAGCAGTTCTTC	CASSPRGGGSTIATRGTYNEQFF
TRBV29-1	TRBD2	TRBJ2-3	NA	TGCAGCGTGGGGGCGGGGGGGTTGAGCACAGATACGCAGTATTTT	CSVGAGGLSTDTQYF
TRBV3-1	TRBD2	TRBJ2-7	NA	TGTGCCAGCAGCCAGTCTAGCGGGAGGAACGAGCAGTACTTC	CASSQSSGRNEQYF
TRBV7-2	TRBD2	TRBJ2-1	NA	TGTGCCAGCAGCTTAGAAAGCGGGAGGGCCTCCAATGAGCAGTTCTTC	CASSLESGRASNEQFF
TRBV9	TRBD2	TRBJ2-1	once	TGTGCCAGCAGCGTACTAGCGGGGGGGTACAATGAGCAGTTCTTC	CASSVLAGGYNEQFF
TRBV7-2	TRBD1	TRBJ1-2	NA	TGTGCCAGCACCATGGACAGGGGCTATGGCTACACCTTC	CASTMDRGYGYTF
TRBV30	NA	TRBJ1-1	NA	TGTGCCTGGAGTGTCACCCAGAACACTGAAGCTCTCTTT	CAWSVTQNTEALF
TRBV5-1	TRBD1	TRBJ1-1	NA	TGCGCCAGCAGCTTGCTCGGGCGACAGGGACAGATGAACACTGAAGCTTTCTTT	CASSLLGRQGQMNTEAFF
TRBV12-3/TRBV12-4	TRBD2	TRBJ2-7	NA	TGTGCCAGCAGGGAAGCAGCGGGAGCTTACCACGAGCAGTACTTC	CASREAAGAYHEQYF
TRBV5-1	TRBD2	TRBJ2-1	NA	TGCGCCAGCAGCTTCGAAGGACTAGCGAGGAATGAGCAGTTCTTC	CASSFEGLARNEQFF
TRBV20-1	NA	TRBJ1-1	NA	TGCAGTGCTAGAGATCAAAAGAACACTGAAGCTTTCTTT	CSARDQKNTEAFF
TRBV5-1	NA	TRBJ2-1	NA	TGCGCCAGCAGCTTGGTGGGCCGCGGGCTCTACAATGAGCAGTTCTTC	CASSLVGRGLYNEQFF
TRBV20-1	NA	TRBJ2-7	NA	TGCAGTGCTAGGGATCGGAGACGCGCAACTGGAAACTACGAGCAGTACTTC	CSARDRRRATGNYEQYF
TRBV14	TRBD1	TRBJ1-2	NA	TGTGCCAGCAGCCAAGAGGGTTTGGGACAGACCGATGGCTACACCTTC	CASSQEGLGQTDGYTF
TRBV5-1	TRBD1	TRBJ2-5	NA	TGCGCCAGCAGCTTGGCAGACGGACAGGGGACGGAGACCCAGTACTTC	CASSLADGQGTETQYF
TRBV20-1	TRBD1	TRBJ1-5	once	TGCAGTGCTATATCCGCCCTGGGACAGGGGTGGGGCAGCAATCAGCCCCAGCATTTT	CSAISALGQGWGSNQPQHF
TRBV6-2/TRBV6-3	TRBD1	TRBJ1-5	few	TGTGCCAGCAGTTCCCGAGGGGGCGCCAATCAGCCCCAGCATTTT	CASSSRGGANQPQHF
TRBV7-9	TRBD2	TRBJ2-1	NA	TGTGCCAGCAGCTTAGCGGGGGGGGTGTACAATGAGCAGTTCTTC	CASSLAGGVYNEQFF
TRBV10-2	NA	TRBJ1-3	NA	TGCGCCAGCAGTGAGCCTCGGCCCCAGAACACCATATATTTT	CASSEPRPQNTIYF
TRBV7-2	NA	TRBJ1-2	NA	TGTGCCAGCAGCCCGGACGGGGCAGCTACTAACTATGGCTACACCTTC	CASSPDGAATNYGYTF